Shown below are 5 T cell receptor beta chains from a single sample sequenced in a study of regulatory T cells in long-lasting Graves disease. Time point defined: persistent/refractory GD, antithyroid drugs over 5 years with positive TRAb. Isolated PBMC RNA provided the starting material for the TCR library. Researchers made TCR beta libraries by using iRepertoire HTBI primers and running Arm-PCR on CDR3 regions. TCRdb re-derived calls from the multiplex PCR reads in MiXCR, one entry per CDR3 protein. The table lists roughly 450,000 distinct CDR3 sequences, around 24% of them singletons. The specimen was peripheral blood mononuclear cells (PBMCs), collected when the disease was refractory, from a patient treated with antithyroid drugs. These receptors all stem from a female donor with Graves disease.

Regarding this clonotype: The junction departs from germline at one end; a sequencing error may be responsible. The chain uses TRBV12-3 or TRBV12-4 and TRBJ1-5; D is unresolved. The CDR3 contains 16 residues. As DNA, the CDR3 is TGTACCAGCAGTTTAGGATCGGAGGGCAGGACCCCGCCCCAGCATTTT. Encoded protein: CTSSLGSEGRTPPQHF.

The table lists this clonotype with a count of one. The rearrangement links TRBV7-3 to TRBJ2-3; tentative D call: TRBD2 (6 bases). V was cut by 0 bases and J by 2 bases, with 9 bases left in between. Germline V gene sequence: CDR1 SGHTA, CDR2 FQGTGA. CDR3 length equals 15 residues. CDR3 sequence reads: CASSLTGTYTDTQYF. DNA for the CDR3: TGTGCCAGCAGCTTAACGGGGACTTACACAGATACGCAGTATTTT.

This clonotype was detected a few times. J is TRBJ2-5 and V is TRBV28; D not resolved. V gave up 10 bases and J gave up 2 bases, with 14 bases separating them. Looked up from germline, CDR1 is MDHEN and CDR2 is SYDVKM. This CDR3 has 13 residues. For the CDR3, the DNA is TGTGCCACCACCGCGACGGTTCAAGAGACCCAGTACTTC. Translating gives CATTATVQETQYF.

In its sample, this clonotype was seen a few times. The chain combines TRBV20-1 with TRBJ2-5, with 8 bases fitting TRBD1. CDR1 is DFQATT and CDR2 is SNEGSKA in the germline V gene (reference sequence). With V trimmed by 6 bases and J by 1 base, 10 bases remained unmatched. The CDR3 has 15 residues. The CDR3 bases are TGCAGTGCCGAGGAGCGACAGGGGAGCCAAGAGACCCAGTACTTC. Its protein is CSAEERQGSQETQYF.

Many counts were recorded for this clonotype. The rearrangement links TRBV28 to TRBJ1-2; 8 bases align to TRBD1. The CDR3 spans 14 residues. Germline V gene sequence: CDR1 MDHEN, CDR2 SYDVKM. After removal of 4 bases from V and 4 bases from J, the junction contained 5 bases not matched to a gene. The CDR3 here is CASSSRGPIYGYTF. The CDR3 DNA sequence: TGTGCCAGCAGTTCCAGGGGGCCCATCTATGGCTACACCTTC.